A selection of T cell receptor beta chains follows, all from one sample in a study of early T cells in non-severe SARS-CoV-2 infection. TCRdb analysed the 5' RACE reads with MiXCR anew, one entry per CDR3 protein. This table holds 28,000 or so distinct CDR3 sequences, roughly 3.9% found once. The specimen was whole blood. Every receptor here comes from an adult who was a healthcare worker with PCR-confirmed SARS-CoV-2 infection or an uninfected control (not recorded which). CDR3s include the opening cysteine and the closing phenylalanine or tryptophan. A D gene is named only where the DNA matches it firmly. Some rows have no size entry. The others give once, few or many, or a class for an expanded clone.

CDR3,DNA,V,J,size,D
CASSRTRTYEQYF,TGTGCCAGCAGTCGGACACGAACCTACGAGCAGTACTTC,TRBV12-3/TRBV12-4,TRBJ2-7,many,.
CASSEPLGGQSPLHF,TGTGCCAGCAGCGAACCCCTAGGGGGGCAATCACCCCTCCACTTT,TRBV9,TRBJ1-6,many,.
CASRRQEMNTEAFF,TGTGCCAGCAGGAGACAGGAGATGAACACTGAAGCTTTCTTT,TRBV12-3/TRBV12-4,TRBJ1-1,few,.
CSASGDTAAQQETQYF,TGCAGTGCTAGCGGGGACACCGCGGCCCAACAAGAGACCCAGTACTTC,TRBV20-1,TRBJ2-5,many,.
CASSYSGQSGNTIYF,TGTGCCAGCAGTTACTCGGGACAGAGCGGAAACACCATATATTTT,TRBV6-5,TRBJ1-3,many,TRBD1
CASSLDFRERGYTF,TGTGCCAGCAGCTTAGATTTCAGGGAGCGTGGCTACACCTTC,TRBV11-2,TRBJ1-2,many,.
CASSPVGEAFF,TGTGCCAGCAGCCCAGTCGGTGAAGCTTTCTTT,TRBV7-9,TRBJ1-1,many,.
CASSVDRAPTANQPQHF,TGTGCCAGCAGTGTGGACAGGGCCCCTACGGCGAATCAGCCCCAGCATTTT,TRBV12-3/TRBV12-4,TRBJ1-5,many,TRBD1
CSGEDRTNKETQYF,TGCAGCGGCGAGGACCGAACTAACAAAGAGACCCAGTACTTC,TRBV20-1,TRBJ2-5,few,.
CASSVGGTGELFF,TGTGCCAGCTCAGTCGGGGGCACCGGGGAGCTGTTTTTT,TRBV18,TRBJ2-2,.,.
CASSETAYGYTF,TGTGCCAGCAGTGAAACAGCCTATGGCTACACCTTC,TRBV2,TRBJ1-2,many,.
CASRLGNTGELFF,TGTGCCAGCAGACTGGGCAACACCGGGGAGCTGTTTTTT,TRBV7-9,TRBJ2-2,few,.
CASSPGAGELFF,TGTGCCAGCAGCCCTGGGGCCGGGGAGCTGTTTTTT,TRBV11-3,TRBJ2-2,many,.
CASSQDSRGGQASYNEQFF,TGCGCCAGCAGCCAAGATAGTAGGGGGGGGCAGGCCTCCTACAATGAGCAGTTCTTC,TRBV4-1,TRBJ2-1,.,.
CASSLGRSYEQYF,TGTGCCAGCAGCTTGGGACGATCCTACGAGCAGTACTTC,TRBV5-6,TRBJ2-7,many,.
CSASRGPSHNEQFF,TGCAGTGCTAGCCGGGGGCCATCCCACAATGAGCAGTTCTTC,TRBV20-1,TRBJ2-1,many,.
CASLDQVTKTQYF,TGTGCCAGCTTGGACCAGGTTACGAAGACCCAGTACTTC,TRBV6-5,TRBJ2-5,many,.
CASRGLAGGYNEQFF,TGTGCCAGCAGAGGACTAGCGGGGGGGTACAATGAGCAGTTCTTC,TRBV6-5,TRBJ2-1,few,TRBD2
CAWSGVYGYTF,TGTGCCTGGAGTGGAGTTTATGGCTACACCTTC,TRBV30,TRBJ1-2,many,.
CASRPPSGQETQYF,TGTGCCAGCAGACCCCCTAGCGGACAAGAGACCCAGTACTTC,TRBV7-2,TRBJ2-5,many,TRBD2
CASSEGQGDSPLHF,TGTGCCAGCAGTGAGGGACAGGGAGATTCACCCCTCCACTTT,TRBV6-4,TRBJ1-6,many,TRBD1